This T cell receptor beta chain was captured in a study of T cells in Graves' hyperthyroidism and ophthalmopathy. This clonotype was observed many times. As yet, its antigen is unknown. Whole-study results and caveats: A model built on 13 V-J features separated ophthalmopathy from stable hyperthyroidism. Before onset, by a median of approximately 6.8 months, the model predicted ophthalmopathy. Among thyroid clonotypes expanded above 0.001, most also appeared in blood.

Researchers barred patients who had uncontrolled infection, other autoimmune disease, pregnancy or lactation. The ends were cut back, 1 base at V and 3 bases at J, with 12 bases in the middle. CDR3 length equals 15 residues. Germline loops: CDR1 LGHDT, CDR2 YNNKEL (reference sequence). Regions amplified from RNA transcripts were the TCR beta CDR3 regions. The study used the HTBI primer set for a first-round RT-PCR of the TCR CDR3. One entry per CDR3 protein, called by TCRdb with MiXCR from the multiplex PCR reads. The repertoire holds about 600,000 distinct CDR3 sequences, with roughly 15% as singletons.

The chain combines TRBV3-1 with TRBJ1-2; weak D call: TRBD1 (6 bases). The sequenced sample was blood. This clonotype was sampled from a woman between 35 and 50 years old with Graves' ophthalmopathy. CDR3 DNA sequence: TGTGCCAGCAGCCAAGTTTTTTCAGGGGACTATGGCTACACCTTC. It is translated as CASSQVFSGDYGYTF.